The 18 T cell receptor beta chains below come from one sample, sequenced in a study of blood T cell repertoires in COVID-19. Measured with immunoSEQ multiplex PCR; TCRdb has only the in-frame clones, and not every one. This table has 200,000 to 250,000 clones, 85% appearing once. The sample comprised PBMCs or T cells enriched from blood (not recorded which). The origin of the receptors is a man aged 40-55 years who had recovered from COVID-19.

The rearrangement uses TRBV5-1 and TRBJ2-1, with TRBD1 matching 9 bases. Germline V gives CDR1 SGHRS, CDR2 YFSETQ. V lost 4 bases to trimming and J lost 3 bases; unmatched junction nucleotides: 5. The CDR3 loop spans 15 amino acids. The CDR3 sequence is CASSPGDRDYNEQFF. In DNA form, the CDR3 reads TGCGCCAGCAGCCCAGGGGACAGGGACTACAATGAGCAGTTCTTC. Combining the CDR3 with reference TRBV5-1 and TRBJ2-1 gives the whole variable domain KAGVTQTPRYLIKTRGQQVTLSCSPISGHRSVSWYQQTPGQGLQFLFEYFSETQRNKGNFPGRFSGRQFSNSRSEMNVSTLELGDSALYLCASSPGDRDYNEQFFGPGTRLTVL.

The gene calls are TRBV19 and TRBJ2-7, with 7 bases aligning to TRBD2. The CDR3 runs to 16 residues. Germline CDR1 and CDR2: LNHDA and SQIVND (reference sequence). Trimming removed 5 bases from V and 9 bases from J; junction bases left unmatched: 19. CDR3 in DNA: TGTGCCAGTAGTCCTCTGGGGACTATATCGGATAAGGCGCAGTACTTC. Translating it yields CASSPLGTISDKAQYF.

The chain recombines TRBV5-1 with TRBJ2-5, with TRBD2 identical over 7 bases. After removal of 4 bases from V and 3 bases from J, the junction contained 9 bases not matched to a gene. The CDR3 has 15 amino acids. Germline assignment: CDR1 SGHRS and CDR2 YFSETQ. CDR3 nucleotides: TGCGCCAGCAGCAGCGGGGCTGGAAGAAAAGAGACCCAGTACTTC. Amino acids: CASSSGAGRKETQYF. Together with reference TRBV5-1 and TRBJ2-5, the CDR3 gives the full variable domain: KAGVTQTPRYLIKTRGQQVTLSCSPISGHRSVSWYQQTPGQGLQFLFEYFSETQRNKGNFPGRFSGRQFSNSRSEMNVSTLELGDSALYLCASSSGAGRKETQYFGPGTRLLVL.

This rearrangement joins TRBV2 to TRBJ2-5, with D maybe TRBD2 (5 bases). The CDR3 runs to 13 residues. Trimming pared 1 base from V and 7 bases from J, leaving 10 bases between. Germline values: CDR1 SNHLY, CDR2 FYNNEI. The CDR3 coding sequence is TGTGCCAGCAGTGAAGATCGGGGAGCGACCCAGTACTTC. It is translated as CASSEDRGATQYF.

The V and J genes are TRBV11-2 and TRBJ2-7, with 7 bases aligning to TRBD2. Trimming took 1 base from V and 6 from J; bases not matched to a gene: 6. This CDR3 is 14 amino acids long. Germline CDR1 is SGHAT and CDR2 is FQNNGV. The CDR3 loop is CASSLGTSPPEQYF. CDR3 DNA sequence: TGTGCCAGCAGCTTAGGGACTAGTCCGCCCGAGCAGTACTTC. Using reference TRBV11-2 and TRBJ2-7 for the parts outside the CDR3, the full variable domain is EAGVAQSPRYKIIEKRQSVAFWCNPISGHATLYWYQQILGQGPKLLIQFQNNGVVDDSQLPKDRFSAERLKGVDSTLKIQPAKLEDSAVYLCASSLGTSPPEQYFGPGTRLTVT.

A remark on this clone: A read error is possible here, since a much larger clone lies one base away. The rearrangement links TRBV9 to TRBJ2-3; D unresolved. The CDR3 runs 12 residues. The germline CDR1 and CDR2 sequences are SGDLS and YYNGEE. V shed 4 bases and J shed 0 bases, with 3 bases lying between them. CDR3 DNA: TGTGCCAGCAGCCCGAGCACAGATACGCAGTATTTT. Encoded protein: CASSPSTDTQYF.

The chain carries TRBV24-1 and TRBJ1-4, with D possibly TRBD1 on 5 matching bases. The CDR3 runs 16 residues. Per the germline V gene, CDR1 is KGHDR and CDR2 is SFDVKD. Between the trimmed V and J ends, which lost 4 bases and 6 bases, there was a span of 17 bases. CDR3 in DNA: TGTGCCACCAGTGAGGGGAGCGGAGGGGCCGATGAAAAACTGTTTTTT. Its protein is CATSEGSGGADEKLFF.

Worth noting for this clone: The sample contains more than one DNA sequence encoding this CDR3. The chain employs TRBV5-6 and TRBJ2-7, with D unresolved. Germline CDR1 SGHDT, CDR2 YYEEEE. CDR3 length equals 11 residues. Trimming removed 4 bases from V and 1 base from J, with 3 bases in between. The DNA of the CDR3 is TGTGCCAGCAGCCAATCCTACGAGCAGTACTTC. It is translated as CASSQSYEQYF.

This clone occurred once. The chain has TRBV7-9 and TRBJ1-2; no firm D call. Looked up from germline, CDR1 is SEHNR and CDR2 is FQNEAQ (reference sequence). The CDR3 spans 14 residues. V lost 7 bases and J 6 bases, leaving 18 bases between the germline ends. The CDR3 nucleotides read TGTGCCAGCAACCCCTCCGGATCACAGAATGGCTACACCTTC. This translates into CASNPSGSQNGYTF.

The chain employs TRBV19 and TRBJ2-7, with a tentative D call TRBD1 (5 bases). V was trimmed by 4 bases and J by 2 bases, leaving 15 bases between them. The CDR3 has 15 amino acids. The V gene's germline CDR1 is LNHDA and CDR2 SQIVND (reference sequence). As DNA, the CDR3 is TGTGCCAGTAGTAAATACATCGACAGAACCTACGAGCAGTACTTC. Its translation is CASSKYIDRTYEQYF.

The rearrangement uses TRBV30 and TRBJ1-1; 8 positions agree with TRBD1. V lost 1 base to trimming and J lost 5 bases; unmatched junction nucleotides: 6. The CDR3 is 14 residues long. The germline V gene encodes CDR1 GTSNPN and CDR2 SVGIG (reference sequence). The CDR3 loop reads CAWSGRTGRTEAFF. The CDR3 bases are TGTGCCTGGAGTGGAAGGACAGGGCGGACTGAAGCTTTCTTT.

The V call is TRBV2, the J call TRBJ2-7; D may be TRBD2 (6 bases). Germline V gene data show CDR1 as SNHLY and CDR2 as FYNNEI. Trimming removed 7 bases from V and 3 bases from J, with 13 bases in between. The CDR3 runs to 13 residues. The CDR3: CASNRESNYEQYF. The CDR3 region has the DNA TGTGCCAGCAACCGGGAGTCAAACTACGAGCAGTACTTC. The variable domain in full, completed from reference TRBV2 and TRBJ2-7, reads EPEVTQTPSHQVTQMGQEVILRCVPISNHLYFYWYRQILGQKVEFLVSFYNNEISEKSEIFDDQFSVERPDGSNFTLKIRSTKLEDSAMYFCASNRESNYEQYFGPGTRLTVT.

The chain joins TRBV11-2 to TRBJ2-7, with 7 bases aligning to TRBD1. This CDR3 has 13 residues. Per the germline V gene, CDR1 is SGHAT and CDR2 is FQNNGV. V lost 5 bases to trimming and J lost 6 bases; unmatched junction nucleotides: 7. CDR3 DNA sequence: TGTGCCAGCAGCCGACAGGGCCTTGGCGAGCAGTACTTC. Its translation: CASSRQGLGEQYF.

V usage is TRBV11-2 and J usage is TRBJ1-1, with D perhaps matching TRBD1 (5 bases). The CDR3 sequence is 19 residues long. Germline CDR1 reads SGHAT; CDR2 reads FQNNGV. The germline V and J ends were trimmed by 3 bases and 0 bases, with 23 bases remaining between them. The CDR3 reads CASSFNILFGGSMNTEAFF. Written as DNA, the CDR3 is TGTGCCAGCAGCTTTAATATCTTGTTCGGGGGGTCCATGAACACTGAAGCTTTCTTT.

In this sample, this clone turned up once. V usage is TRBV20-1 and J usage is TRBJ2-7, with D tentatively TRBD2 (6 bases). The CDR3 is made up of 13 amino acids. Germline V gene sequence: CDR1 DFQATT, CDR2 SNEGSKA (reference sequence). The V gene lost 3 bases and the J gene lost 7 bases, with 16 bases spanning the gap. DNA for the CDR3: TGCAGTGCTAGTAGACTAGGGCGGGGAGAGCAGTACTTC. This codes for CSASRLGRGEQYF.

The gene calls are TRBV2 and TRBJ2-5, with 10 bases identical to TRBD2. The V gene end was trimmed by 4 bases and the J gene end by 2 bases; junction bases not matched to a gene: 10. This CDR3 has 17 amino acids. Germline CDR1 and CDR2: SNHLY and FYNNEI. The CDR3 sequence is CASSAPGLAGAQETQYF. CDR3 coding DNA: TGTGCCAGCAGTGCGCCGGGGCTAGCGGGAGCACAAGAGACCCAGTACTTC.

The chain uses TRBV3-1 (or the pseudogene TRBV3-2) and TRBJ1-4; possibly TRBD1 for D (5 bases). The CDR3 totals 15 residues. The V and J ends lost 3 bases and 4 bases respectively, with 12 bases between them. Germline V gives CDR1 LGHDT, CDR2 YNNKEL (reference sequence). The CDR3 region has the DNA TGTGCCAGCAGCCAGGTTTCGGGGGTTAATGAAAAACTGTTTTTT. It is translated as CASSQVSGVNEKLFF.

This rearrangement joins TRBV6-5 to TRBJ1-2, with D unresolved. V lost 6 bases to trimming and J lost 6 bases, with 20 bases between them. In germline, CDR1 is MNHEY, CDR2 SVGAGI. The length of the CDR3 is 15 residues. CDR3 sequence (DNA): TGTGCCAGCAGCCAAACCCGTTCAGTCTCCAATGGCTACACCTTC. Translated: CASSQTRSVSNGYTF.